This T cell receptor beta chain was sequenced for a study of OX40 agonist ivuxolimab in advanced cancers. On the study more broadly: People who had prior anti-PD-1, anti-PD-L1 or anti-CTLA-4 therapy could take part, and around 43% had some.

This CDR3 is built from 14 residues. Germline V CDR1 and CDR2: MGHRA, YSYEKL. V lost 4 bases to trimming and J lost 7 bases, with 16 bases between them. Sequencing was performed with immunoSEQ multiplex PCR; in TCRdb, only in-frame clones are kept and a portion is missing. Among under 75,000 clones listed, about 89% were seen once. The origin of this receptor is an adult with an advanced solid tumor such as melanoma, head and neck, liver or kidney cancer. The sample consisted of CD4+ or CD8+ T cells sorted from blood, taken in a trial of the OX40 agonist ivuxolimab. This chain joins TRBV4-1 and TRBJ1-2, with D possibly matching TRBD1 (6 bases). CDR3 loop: CASSPSWGAGGYTF. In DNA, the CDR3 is TGCGCCAGCAGCCCCTCATGGGGGGCGGGTGGCTACACCTTC.